This T cell receptor beta chain originates from a study of T cell responses to AZD1222 COVID-19 vaccine. Overall study: Second-dose intervals of approximately 4 or approximately 12 weeks were pooled. Overall study results and limits: Baseline seropositives among AZD1222 recipients totaled only five to seven. A reported finding is that nearly half of spike-specific TCRs target unmutated variant regions. Increased Spike-specific TCR breadth and depth were observed after two AZD1222 doses.

From germline, CDR1 is MNHEY and CDR2 SVGAGI. Trimming removed 0 bases at V and 3 bases at J, with 11 bases between. CDR3 length: 15 residues. About this clone: Its antigen is not identified.

The table came from immunoSEQ multiplex PCR; TCRdb's copy has only in-frame clones and leaves some out. The sample records approximately 100,000 clones, less than 95% being singletons. This receptor was taken from an adult in good health. The V and J genes are TRBV6-5 and TRBJ1-1, with D maybe TRBD1 (5 bases). The sample consisted of peripheral blood, taken on day 0 of AZD1222 vaccination. The CDR3 spells CASSYSTGADTEAFF. CDR3 in DNA: TGTGCCAGCAGTTACTCAACTGGGGCGGACACTGAAGCTTTCTTT.